Listed here are 7 T cell receptor beta chains from one sample, sequenced in a study of T-cell memory formation after mild COVID-19. MiXCR, applied by TCRdb to the 5' RACE reads, yields one record per CDR3 protein. The top ten hold about 8.7% of the sample, which has a few hundred thousand distinct CDR3 sequences, approximately 25% seen once. What was sequenced was PBMCs or a T cell subset sorted from them (not recorded which). The receptors were sampled from an adult woman who had mild COVID-19 (a few samples of this study predate the infection). Cell type and time point are not known.

This clonotype was seen a handful of times. The rearrangement joins TRBV5-1 to TRBJ2-3; weak D call: TRBD1 (5 bases). Between the trimmed V and J ends, which lost 3 bases and 3 bases, there was a span of 14 bases. This CDR3 contains 15 residues. Germline V gives CDR1 SGHRS, CDR2 YFSETQ. CDR3 nucleotide sequence: TGCGCCAGCAGCTCTTCGGCAGGGTGGACAGATACGCAGTATTTT. Its translation: CASSSSAGWTDTQYF.

This chain connects TRBV24-1 to TRBJ2-2, with 7 nucleotides matching TRBD1. Trimming removed 9 bases from V and 2 bases from J; junction bases left unmatched: 5. CDR1 KGHDR and CDR2 SFDVKD come from the germline V gene. This CDR3 has 14 residues. CDR3 amino acids: CATQGDLNTGELFF. In nucleotides, the CDR3 is TGTGCCACCCAGGGGGATCTTAACACCGGGGAGCTGTTTTTT.

The chain is built from TRBV24-1 and TRBJ2-6; D is ambiguous. V lost 3 bases, J lost 4 bases, and 15 bases lay in between. This CDR3 spans 17 amino acids. Germline CDR1 and CDR2: KGHDR and SFDVKD. The CDR3 reads CATSDPSHPFGANVLTF. In nucleotides, the CDR3 is TGTGCCACCAGTGATCCGTCCCATCCCTTCGGGGCCAACGTCCTGACTTTC.

CDR3 residues: CSSGGAGPSEAFF. The CDR3 nucleotides are TGCTCCTCGGGTGGGGCAGGGCCCAGCGAGGCTTTCTTT. The V gene is TRBV29-1, the J gene TRBJ1-1; tentatively, D is TRBD1 (5 bases). The CDR3 loop spans 13 amino acids. Per the germline V gene, CDR1 is SQVTM and CDR2 is ANQGSEA.

This clonotype appeared a few times. V and J are TRBV5-1 and TRBJ2-6; D call uncertain. Deletions cut 0 bases from V and 0 bases from J, with 10 bases between. Per germline, CDR1 SGHRS and CDR2 YFSETQ. There are 17 residues in the CDR3. Here the CDR3 reads CASSLAAIGSGANVLTF. DNA of the CDR3: TGCGCCAGCAGCTTGGCAGCTATTGGCTCTGGGGCCAACGTCCTGACTTTC.

This chain connects TRBV20-1 to TRBJ2-3, with 8 nucleotides matching TRBD2. The CDR3 is 15 residues long. The V gene end was trimmed by 3 bases and the J gene end by 1 base; junction bases not matched to a gene: 6. Germline V lookup: CDR1 DFQATT, CDR2 SNEGSKA (reference sequence). The CDR3 DNA reads as TGCAGTGCTAGTGTCCGGCGGGAGGGCACAGATACGCAGTATTTT. Residues: CSASVRREGTDTQYF.

The chain uses TRBV7-8 and TRBJ1-5; tentative D call: TRBD1 (5 bases). V was shortened by 7 bases and J by 0 bases, with 10 bases between the two germline ends. The CDR3 is 14 residues long. CDR1 and CDR2 from the germline V gene are SGHVS and FQNEAQ. CDR3 in amino acids: CASKLGPSNQPQHF. The CDR3 region has the DNA TGTGCCAGCAAACTGGGACCTAGCAATCAGCCCCAGCATTTT.